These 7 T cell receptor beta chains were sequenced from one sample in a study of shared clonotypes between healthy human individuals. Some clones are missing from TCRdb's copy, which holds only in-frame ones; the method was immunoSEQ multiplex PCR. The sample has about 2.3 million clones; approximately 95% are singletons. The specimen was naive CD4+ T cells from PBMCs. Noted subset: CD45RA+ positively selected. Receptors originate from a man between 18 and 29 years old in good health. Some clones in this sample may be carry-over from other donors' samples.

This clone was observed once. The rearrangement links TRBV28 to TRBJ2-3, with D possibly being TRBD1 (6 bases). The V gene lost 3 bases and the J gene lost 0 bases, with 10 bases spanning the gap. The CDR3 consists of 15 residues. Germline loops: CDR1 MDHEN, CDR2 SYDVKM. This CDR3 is CASSFRQVSTDTQYF. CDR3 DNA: TGTGCCAGCAGTTTCCGACAGGTTAGCACAGATACGCAGTATTTT.

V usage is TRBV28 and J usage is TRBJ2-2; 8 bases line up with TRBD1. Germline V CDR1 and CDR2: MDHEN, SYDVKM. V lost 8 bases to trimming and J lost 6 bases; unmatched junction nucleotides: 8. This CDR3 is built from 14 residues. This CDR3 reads CASSYRGMAGELFF. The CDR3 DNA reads TGTGCCAGCTCCTACAGGGGGATGGCCGGGGAGCTGTTTTTT.

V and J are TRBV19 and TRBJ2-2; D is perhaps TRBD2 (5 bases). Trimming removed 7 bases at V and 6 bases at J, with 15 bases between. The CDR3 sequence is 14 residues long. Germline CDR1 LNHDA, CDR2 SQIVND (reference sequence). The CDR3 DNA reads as TGTGCCAGTAATGAGGGAGCTTGGGCCGGGGAGCTGTTTTTT. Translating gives CASNEGAWAGELFF.

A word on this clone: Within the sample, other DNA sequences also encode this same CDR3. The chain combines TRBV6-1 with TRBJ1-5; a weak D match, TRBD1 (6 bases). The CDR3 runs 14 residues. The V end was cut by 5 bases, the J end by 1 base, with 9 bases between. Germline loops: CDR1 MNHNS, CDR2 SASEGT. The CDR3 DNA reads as TGTGCCAGCAGTATACAGGGAAGCAATCAGCCCCAGCATTTT. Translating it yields CASSIQGSNQPQHF.

Written as DNA, the CDR3 is TGTGCCAGTAGTATAAGTGGGACAGCCAACTACGAGCAGTACTTC. Amino acid sequence: CASSISGTANYEQYF. This sequence joins TRBV19 and TRBJ2-7; 7 bases map to TRBD1. The germline V gene has CDR1 LNHDA and CDR2 SQIVND (reference sequence). V shed 2 bases, J shed 3 bases, and the junction held 7 bases outside the gene matches. The CDR3 totals 15 residues.

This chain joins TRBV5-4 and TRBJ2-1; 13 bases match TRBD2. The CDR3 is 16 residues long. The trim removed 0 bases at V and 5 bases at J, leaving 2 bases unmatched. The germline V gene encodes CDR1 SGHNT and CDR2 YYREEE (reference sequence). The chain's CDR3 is CASSLGGTSGNNEQFF. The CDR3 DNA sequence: TGTGCCAGCAGCTTGGGAGGGACTAGCGGGAACAATGAGCAGTTCTTC.

This CDR3 reads CASSFLPNSGNTIYF. In DNA, the CDR3 is TGTGCCAGCAGTTTTCTTCCAAACTCTGGAAACACCATATATTTT. J is TRBJ1-3 and V is TRBV28; no clear D. Trimming took 3 bases from V and 0 from J, leaving 9 bases between them. The CDR3 is 15 residues long. Germline CDR1 reads MDHEN; CDR2 reads SYDVKM.